This T cell receptor beta chain was retrieved from a study of cytomegalovirus exposure and HLA in healthy donors. The CDR3 loop spans 14 amino acids. Trimming took 4 bases from V and 7 from J, leaving 12 bases between them. Germline loops: CDR1 SGHDT, CDR2 YYEEEE. This clone was seen once. Libraries were prepared by immunoSEQ multiplex PCR; TCRdb keeps only in-frame clonotypes and omits some of them. The top ten hold roughly 4.5% of the sample, which has some 150,000 clones, about nine tenths seen once. The sequence came from a man in his late teens or twenties in good health and CMV-seropositive. The sample comprised PBMCs. This chain links TRBV5-6 with TRBJ1-6, with a tentative D call TRBD1 (6 bases). This chain's CDR3 is CASSDRDKNSPLHF. The CDR3 coding sequence is TGTGCCAGCAGCGACCGGGACAAAAATTCACCCCTCCACTTT.